This TCR beta chain was retrieved from a study of blood T cells in healthy people across ages. Germline V gene lookup returns CDR1 SGHTA and CDR2 FQGNSA. The V segment lost 5 bases and the J segment 13 bases; nucleotides outside the gene matches: 18. The CDR3 is made up of 15 amino acids. PCR was performed a second time for about 7 to 12 cycles using a sample-barcoded 5' primer and a J-beta primer mix. TCRdb re-derived calls from the 5' RACE reads in MiXCR, one entry per CDR3 protein. The sample holds 800,000 to 950,000 distinct CDR3 sequences, 29% seen once. This clonotype was seen a single time. Antigen unknown. A much larger clone sits a single nucleotide away, making a read error possible. Regarding the study as a whole: Roughly linear age-related decline in beta diversity appeared, significant by age around 40. Shifts in expanded clonotypes may have been confounded by donor CMV status, which was unknown.

In addition, the sample was reused for a study of T cells of mothers and their children. Per that study: T cell clones that were persistent and microchimeric went undetected.

The source is a woman in her forties in good health. Specimen: blood. This chain links TRBV7-2 with TRBJ2-5, with TRBD2 identical over 8 bases. The CDR3 DNA follows: TGTGCCAGCAGCCCTTCGGGAGGGCTGGTCTACGAGCGGTACTTC. As protein: CASSPSGGLVYERYF.